This T cell receptor (beta chain) was found in a study of cytomegalovirus exposure and HLA in healthy donors. Study in general: The roughly 120 validation repertoires matched the 600 to 700 first-cohort repertoires in platform, a later analysis reported.

As concerns this clone: Its antigen is as yet unknown.

Assay: immunoSEQ multiplex PCR; the TCRdb copy retains only in-frame clones and omits some. The table lists some 250,000 clones, 85% to 90% of them singletons. Broader study findings: Most sequenced TCRs were rare (though some public TCRs occurred in many donors). Testing in vitro showed a few CMV-associated chains specific for CMV antigens.

Looked up from germline, CDR1 is SGHVS and CDR2 is FQNEAQ. Trimming removed 5 bases from V and 0 bases from J; junction bases left unmatched: 15. The CDR3 runs to 19 residues. The chain recombines TRBV7-8 with TRBJ1-5; 8 positions agree with TRBD1. The clonotype comes from a woman aged 18 to 35 in good health and CMV-seronegative. Sequenced sample: PBMCs. This CDR3 reads CASSPAPGQVTYSNQPQHF. CDR3 nucleotide sequence: TGTGCCAGCAGCCCAGCCCCGGGACAGGTGACATATAGCAATCAGCCCCAGCATTTT.